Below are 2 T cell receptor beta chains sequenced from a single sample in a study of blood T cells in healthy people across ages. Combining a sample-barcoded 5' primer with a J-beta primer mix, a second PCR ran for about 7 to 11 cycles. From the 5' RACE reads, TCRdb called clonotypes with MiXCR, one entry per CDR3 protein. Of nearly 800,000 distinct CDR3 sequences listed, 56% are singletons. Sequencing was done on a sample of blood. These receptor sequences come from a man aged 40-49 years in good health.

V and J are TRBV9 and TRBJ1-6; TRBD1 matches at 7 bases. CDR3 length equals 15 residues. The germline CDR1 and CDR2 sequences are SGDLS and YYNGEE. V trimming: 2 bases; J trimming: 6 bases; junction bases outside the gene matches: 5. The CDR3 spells CASSVGTDFNSPLHF. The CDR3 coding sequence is TGTGCCAGCAGCGTCGGGACAGATTTTAATTCACCCCTCCACTTT.

The chain's CDR3 is CASSLDGANYGYTF. CDR3 in DNA: TGTGCCAGCAGCTTGGATGGGGCCAACTATGGCTACACCTTC. The J gene is TRBJ1-2, the V gene TRBV5-5; D is perhaps TRBD1 (5 bases). V lost 0 bases and J 2 bases, leaving 8 bases between the germline ends. This CDR3 is 14 amino acids long. Germline V gives CDR1 SGHKS, CDR2 YYEKEE (reference sequence).